This T cell receptor (beta chain) was retrieved from a study of radiotherapy plus CTLA-4 blockade in lung cancer. Points on this clone: The antigen is unknown. In the same sample, other DNA sequences code for this CDR3.

The CDR3 sequence is 14 residues long. The germline gives CDR1 MNHEY, CDR2 SMNVEV (reference sequence). Trimming took 5 bases from V and 1 from J, leaving 11 bases between them. The study's findings and limits: Early shifts in blood T cell clones, with interferon-beta, reportedly predicted response best. TCR clones of tumor origin grew in blood after radiotherapy plus ipilimumab.

Sequencing was performed with immunoSEQ multiplex PCR; in TCRdb, only in-frame clones are kept and a portion is missing. The sample lists fewer than 150,000 clones, about 77% occurring once. In chemo-refractory metastatic non-small-cell lung cancer, patients got ipilimumab CTLA-4 blockade together with focal radiation. The starting material was peripheral blood, obtained from a patient treated with radiotherapy plus ipilimumab. The J gene is TRBJ1-1, the V gene TRBV27; the D is unclear. This clonotype was obtained from a human donor with non-small cell lung cancer who had a partial response to radiotherapy plus ipilimumab. The chain's CDR3 is CASSMYSGNTEAFF. In DNA form, the CDR3 reads TGTGCCAGCAGTATGTATTCGGGGAACACTGAAGCTTTCTTT.